This entry concerns a single T cell receptor beta chain. This entry belongs to a study of blood T cell repertoires in COVID-19. V was pared by 0 bases and J by 2 bases, with 4 bases of the junction left unmatched. The germline gives CDR1 LNHNV, CDR2 YYDKDF (reference sequence). This CDR3 contains 16 residues. Profiling relied on immunoSEQ multiplex PCR, and the TCRdb table lists in-frame clones only, not all of them. The repertoire holds 230,000 or so clones, with 80% to 85% as singletons. The chain couples TRBV15 to TRBJ1-5, with 7 positions matching TRBD1. The clonotype comes from a middle-aged man who had recovered from COVID-19. The sequencing input was PBMCs or T cells enriched from blood (not recorded which). CDR3 nucleotides: TGTGCCACCAGCAGAGATCACAGGGGCGGCAATCAGCCCCAGCATTTT. This codes for CATSRDHRGGNQPQHF.